What follows are 21 T cell receptor beta chains derived from one specimen sequenced in a study of CXCR3-negative and CXCR3-positive naive CD8 T cells. Study-wide results and limits: Higher TRB CDR3 hydrophobicity marked CXCR3-positive naive cells relative to CXCR3-negative naive cells.

The TRB cDNA libraries were prepared by 5' RACE with UMI labels. TCRdb processed the 5' RACE reads again and assigns one entry to each CDR3 protein, with no DNA. Here the sample table reports about 98,000 distinct CDR3 sequences. These receptors' antigens are unknown. Material for sequencing was naive CXCR3+ CD8+ T cells from blood. Subset: CD45RO-CCR7+CD27+CD95- naive CD8+ T cells expressing CXCR3 (TNR3+). These receptors were obtained from a human donor in good health. Some clones in this sample may be carry-over from other donors' samples.

The chain joins TRBV4-3 to TRBJ1-1. This CDR3 comprises 13 residues. CDR1 and CDR2 from the germline V gene are LGHNA and YSLEER. CDR3: CASSPLLDTEAFF.

The chain is built from TRBV7-9 and TRBJ2-5; TCRdb returns TRBD2, unconfirmable since there is no DNA. Germline-derived CDR1 and CDR2 are SEHNR and FQNEAQ (reference sequence). This CDR3 contains 15 residues. CDR3 region: CASSPILAAEETQYF. Combining the CDR3 with reference TRBV7-9 and TRBJ2-5 gives the whole variable domain DTGVSQNPRHKITKRGQNVTFRCDPISEHNRLYWYRQTLGQGPEFLTYFQNEAQLEKSRLLSDRFSAERPKGSFSTLEIQRTEQGDSAMYLCASSPILAAEETQYFGPGTRLLVL.

The chain is built from TRBV12-3 or TRBV12-4 and TRBJ2-3. CDR3 length: 16 residues. The CDR3 is CASSYSGSRHTDTQYF.

J is TRBJ2-1 and V is TRBV6-4; TCRdb designates TRBD1, a call that cannot be tested without DNA. This CDR3 spans 16 amino acids. The germline V gene has CDR1 MRHNA and CDR2 SNTAGT. The CDR3 reads CASSQGDRDPYNEQFF.

This chain uses TRBV20-1 with TRBJ2-1; TCRdb picks TRBD2, but there is no DNA to check that call. The CDR3 is 16 residues long. Germline V gene sequence: CDR1 DFQATT, CDR2 SNEGSKA (reference sequence). This CDR3 reads CSGTTSGGIPYNEQFF.

The CDR3 reads CAWNRVWGESSYNEQFF. The genes are TRBV30 and TRBJ2-1; TCRdb names TRBD1, which stays unverified in the absence of DNA. Germline lookup yields CDR1 GTSNPN and CDR2 SVGIG (reference sequence). The CDR3 is 17 amino acids.

The chain joins TRBV11-2 to TRBJ2-3; TCRdb returns TRBD1, unconfirmable since there is no DNA. The CDR3 covers 14 residues. CDR1 is SGHAT and CDR2 is FQNNGV in the germline V gene. This CDR3 is CASSLRGGRDTQYF.

The chain combines TRBV14 with TRBJ2-1. Germline-derived CDR1 and CDR2 are SGHDN and FVKESK. There are 12 residues in the CDR3. The CDR3 reads CASSQVYNEQFF.

The rearrangement uses TRBV4-2 and TRBJ2-7; no DNA is available, so the TRBD2 call from TCRdb remains unchecked. The germline V gene has CDR1 LGHNA and CDR2 YNFKEQ. The CDR3 spans 15 residues. The CDR3 here is CASSQESSGGSEQYF.

CDR3 protein: CASSSGQGTIEDF. V is TRBV7-8 and J is TRBJ2-7; checking the TCRdb D call of TRBD1 is not possible without DNA. This CDR3 comprises 13 residues. Germline assignment: CDR1 SGHVS and CDR2 FQNEAQ.

The gene calls are TRBV7-3 and TRBJ2-1; TCRdb calls TRBD2, which cannot be checked without DNA. The CDR3 has 19 amino acids. CDR1 is SGHTA and CDR2 is FQGTGA in the germline V gene. The CDR3 loop is CASSLTYLTSGDAYNEQLF.

This chain joins TRBV7-9 and TRBJ2-7; TCRdb reports TRBD1, a call that lacks DNA to check it against. The CDR3 is 14 residues long. The germline V gene encodes CDR1 SEHNR and CDR2 FQNEAQ (reference sequence). The CDR3 sequence is CASNFPGQGDEQYF.

J is TRBJ2-1 and V is TRBV7-3; absent DNA, TCRdb's TRBD1 call cannot be checked. Germline loops: CDR1 SGHTA, CDR2 FQGTGA. The CDR3 sequence is 14 residues long. This chain's CDR3 is CASSPEGAYNEQFF.

The rearrangement joins TRBV7-8 to TRBJ2-3. Germline CDR1 SGHVS, CDR2 FQNEAQ. The CDR3 contains 14 residues. CDR3 protein: CASSLVLGTDTQYF.

The chain employs TRBV6-4 and TRBJ2-1; the D call of TRBD2 rests on TCRdb alone, since no DNA is present to check it. This CDR3 is 13 amino acids long. Germline V gene sequence: CDR1 MRHNA, CDR2 SNTAGT. CDR3: CASANGGEGEQFF.

This chain connects TRBV5-4 to TRBJ2-2; absent DNA, TCRdb's TRBD1 call cannot be checked. Per the germline V gene, CDR1 is SGHNT and CDR2 is YYREEE (reference sequence). There are 16 residues in the CDR3. CDR3 residues: CASSSPGQMNTGELFF.

The V and J genes are TRBV7-9 and TRBJ2-7; TCRdb designates TRBD1, a call that cannot be tested without DNA. Germline V lookup: CDR1 SEHNR, CDR2 FQNEAQ (reference sequence). CDR3 size: 15 residues. This CDR3 is CASSASRDGNYEQYF.

V is TRBV29-1 and J is TRBJ1-5; there is no DNA to check the TCRdb D call of TRBD1. The CDR3 spans 15 residues. Germline values: CDR1 SQVTM, CDR2 ANQGSEA. CDR3 residues: CSVGSARGGNQPQHF. The full variable domain, in which reference TRBV29-1 and TRBJ1-5 provide the parts outside the CDR3, is SAVISQKPSRDICQRGTSLTIQCQVDSQVTMMFWYRQQPGQSLTLIATANQGSEATYESGFVIDKFPISRPNLTFSTLTVSNMSPEDSSIYLCSVGSARGGNQPQHFGDGTRLSIL.

The chain is built from TRBV2 and TRBJ2-7; TCRdb proposes TRBD1, but this gene call is untestable without DNA. From germline, CDR1 is SNHLY and CDR2 FYNNEI. The length of the CDR3 is 12 residues. CDR3: CASSGDIDEQYF.

The chain carries TRBV12-3 or TRBV12-4 and TRBJ2-3; the TCRdb D gene call, TRBD2, has no DNA to confirm it. The CDR3 is 16 amino acids. CDR3 in amino acids: CASSLRTTPSTDTQYF.

The chain couples TRBV27 to TRBJ1-1; TCRdb names TRBD1, which stays unverified in the absence of DNA. CDR1 is MNHEY, CDR2 SMNVEV, per germline (reference sequence). The CDR3 runs 12 residues. The CDR3 reads CASSLWDGEAFF.